Listed below are T cell receptor beta chains from one sample, sequenced in a study of Graves' ophthalmopathy and Graves' hyperthyroidism. TCRdb processed the multiplex PCR reads anew with MiXCR; each CDR3 protein has one entry. Here the sample spans more than 150,000 distinct CDR3 sequences, 30% to 45% being singletons. Sequencing input: peripheral blood. The receptors were gathered from a woman in her forties with Graves' ophthalmopathy. Both conserved end residues are part of each CDR3. D genes are given only for firm matches. Clone sizes are given selectively: once, few, many, or a class where the clone is expanded.

size,J,D,V,CDR3,DNA
.,TRBJ2-5,TRBD1,TRBV6-2/TRBV6-3,CASSSGQEQETQYF,TGTGCCAGCAGTTCCGGACAGGAGCAAGAGACCCAGTACTTC
.,TRBJ1-6,.,TRBV12-3/TRBV12-4,CASSFRYNSPLHF,TGTGCCAGCAGTTTCCGGTATAATTCACCCCTCCACTTT
.,TRBJ1-2,TRBD1,TRBV27,CASSSPDRRYGYTF,TGTGCCAGCAGCTCCCCGGACAGGCGCTATGGCTACACCTTC
many,TRBJ2-7,.,TRBV27,CASSLSSGYGEQYF,TGTGCCAGCAGTTTATCTTCGGGGTATGGCGAGCAGTACTTC
many,TRBJ2-5,TRBD1,TRBV18,CASSPQQGQGETQYF,TGTGCCAGCTCACCACAACAGGGACAGGGAGAGACCCAGTACTTC
.,TRBJ2-5,.,TRBV5-1,CAGSRWTDQGTQYF,TGCGCCGGCAGCCGATGGACAGACCAAGGGACCCAGTACTTC
.,TRBJ2-7,TRBD1,TRBV12-3/TRBV12-4,CASSLWGQPLNEQYF,TGTGCCAGCAGTTTATGGGGACAGCCGTTGAACGAGCAGTACTTC
many,TRBJ2-7,.,TRBV7-2,CASSSKGPGRQGIYEQYF,TGTGCCAGCAGCTCCAAAGGCCCGGGTCGCCAAGGAATCTACGAGCAGTACTTC
few,TRBJ1-5,.,TRBV28,CASLGVPSNQPQHF,TGTGCCAGCTTAGGGGTTCCCAGCAATCAGCCCCAGCATTTT
once,TRBJ2-7,.,TRBV30,CASSVGAYEQYF,TGTGCCTCAAGTGTGGGGGCCTACGAGCAGTACTTC
many,TRBJ2-7,.,TRBV14,CASSQYEGGAEQYF,TGTGCCAGCAGCCAATACGAGGGGGGGGCCGAGCAGTACTTC
many,TRBJ1-1,TRBD1,TRBV5-1,CASSSQPTGGTTEAFF,TGCGCCAGCAGCTCACAGCCGACAGGGGGGACCACTGAAGCTTTCTTT
many,TRBJ1-1,.,TRBV7-2,CASSLRGYNTEAFF,TGTGCCAGCAGCTTACGGGGGTACAACACTGAAGCTTTCTTT
.,TRBJ2-7,.,TRBV7-6,CASSLAAAGEQYF,TGTGCCAGCAGCTTAGCCGCCGCGGGGGAGCAGTACTTC
.,TRBJ1-2,.,TRBV6-5,CASSLGNSDGYTF,TGTGCCAGCAGTTTAGGGAACAGTGATGGCTACACCTTC
.,TRBJ2-7,.,TRBV19,CASSEGRGRPYEQYF,TGTGCCAGTAGTGAAGGCAGGGGAAGGCCCTACGAGCAGTACTTC
many,TRBJ2-7,.,TRBV20-1,CSAIKGEGAEQYF,TGCAGTGCTATAAAGGGGGAAGGGGCCGAGCAGTACTTC
.,TRBJ1-1,.,TRBV13,CASSRERLEAFF,TGTGCCAGCAGCCGAGAGCGGCTAGAGGCTTTCTTT
many,TRBJ2-2,.,TRBV19,CASSIRADTGELFF,TGTGCCAGTAGTATTAGAGCCGACACCGGGGAGCTGTTTTTT
.,TRBJ2-5,.,TRBV11-2,CASSLNSYGAETQYF,TGTGCCAGCAGCTTAAATTCGTATGGGGCGGAGACCCAGTACTTC